The sequence of this T cell receptor beta chain was determined in a study of blood T cell repertoires in COVID-19. Germline CDR1 SEHNR, CDR2 FQNEAQ (reference sequence). The germline V and J ends were trimmed by 6 bases and 0 bases, with 18 bases remaining between them. This CDR3 spans 16 amino acids. The repertoire was sequenced with immunoSEQ multiplex PCR; TCRdb's copy has only in-frame clones and lacks some. The sample has some 170,000 clones; around 80% are singletons. The table lists this clone with a few counts. V usage is TRBV7-9 and J usage is TRBJ2-7; D possibly corresponds to TRBD2 (5 bases). The TCR was taken from a woman aged 35 to 49 with COVID-19, enrolled during active disease. The sequenced sample consisted of peripheral blood. DNA of the CDR3: TGTGCCAGCAGTCCAATAGAAGGACGGGGCTCCTACGAGCAGTACTTC. This translates into CASSPIEGRGSYEQYF. The entire variable domain, with the rest obtained from reference TRBV7-9 and TRBJ2-7, is as follows: DTGVSQNPRHKITKRGQNVTFRCDPISEHNRLYWYRQTLGQGPEFLTYFQNEAQLEKSRLLSDRFSAERPKGSFSTLEIQRTEQGDSAMYLCASSPIEGRGSYEQYFGPGTRLTVT.